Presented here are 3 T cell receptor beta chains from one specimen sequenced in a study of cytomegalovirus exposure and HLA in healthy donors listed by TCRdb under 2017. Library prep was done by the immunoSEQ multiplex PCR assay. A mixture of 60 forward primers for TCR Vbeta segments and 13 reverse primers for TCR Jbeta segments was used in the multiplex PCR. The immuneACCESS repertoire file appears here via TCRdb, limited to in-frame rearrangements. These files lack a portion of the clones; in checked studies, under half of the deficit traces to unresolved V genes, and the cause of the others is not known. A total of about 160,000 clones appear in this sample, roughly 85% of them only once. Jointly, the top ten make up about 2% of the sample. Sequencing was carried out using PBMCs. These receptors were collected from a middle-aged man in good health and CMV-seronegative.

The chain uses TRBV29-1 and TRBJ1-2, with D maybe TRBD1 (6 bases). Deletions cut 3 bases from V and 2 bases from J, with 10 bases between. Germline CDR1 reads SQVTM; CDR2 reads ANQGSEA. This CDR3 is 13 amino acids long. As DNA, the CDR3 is TGCAGCGTTGACCAAGACAGGAACTATGGCTACACCTTC. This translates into CSVDQDRNYGYTF.

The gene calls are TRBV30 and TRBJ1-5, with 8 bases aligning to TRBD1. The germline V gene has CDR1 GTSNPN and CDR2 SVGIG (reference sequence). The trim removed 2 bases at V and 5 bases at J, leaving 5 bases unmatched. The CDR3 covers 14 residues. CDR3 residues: CAWSRGTGDQPQHF. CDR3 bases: TGTGCCTGGAGTCGCGGGACAGGAGATCAGCCCCAGCATTTT.

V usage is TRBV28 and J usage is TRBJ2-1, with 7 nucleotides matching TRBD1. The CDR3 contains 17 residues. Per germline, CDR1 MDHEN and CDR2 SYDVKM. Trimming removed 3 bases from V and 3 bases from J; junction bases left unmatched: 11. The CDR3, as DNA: TGTGCCAGCAGTTTGTACCCTCGACAGGGCAGCTACAATGAGCAGTTCTTC. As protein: CASSLYPRQGSYNEQFF. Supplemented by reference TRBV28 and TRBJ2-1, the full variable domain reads DVKVTQSSRYLVKRTGEKVFLECVQDMDHENMFWYRQDPGLGLRLIYFSYDVKMKEKGDIPEGYSVSREKKERFSLILESASTNQTSMYLCASSLYPRQGSYNEQFFGPGTRLTVL.